This TCR beta chain was sequenced in a study of blood T cell repertoires in COVID-19. In the study overall: PBMCs, B-cell-depleted T cells, or T cells provided the cDNA or gDNA that made up the material.

Participants were aged roughly 18 to 90 years from about two dozen US areas. Authors' processing steps: Scientists estimated how many nucleated cells there were by amplifying reference gene primers. TCRdb's table, derived via immunoSEQ multiplex PCR, lists solely in-frame clones and lacks some. For V, J and clone size, that table is used; D and trimming come from the DNA. The data contain approximately 300,000 clones, around 85% of them singletons. Sample: PBMCs or T cells enriched from blood (not recorded which). This receptor was taken from a woman younger than 45 who had been exposed to COVID-19.

CDR3: CASSVSVDGGEQYF. DNA of the CDR3: TGTGCCAGCAGCGTTAGCGTCGACGGGGGCGAGCAGTACTTC. The chain employs TRBV9 and TRBJ2-7; a weak D match, TRBD2 (6 bases). The length of the CDR3 is 14 residues. Germline assignment: CDR1 SGDLS and CDR2 YYNGEE. With 2 bases removed from V and 6 bases from J, the gap between germline ends came to 15 bases.